A single sample gave rise to the 3 T cell receptor beta chains below, sequenced in a study of cytomegalovirus exposure and HLA in healthy donors (dated by TCRdb to about 2017). Libraries were made using the immunoSEQ multiplex PCR assay. For the multiplex PCR, a mixture combining 60 forward primers for TCR Vbeta segments and 13 reverse primers for TCR Jbeta segments was used. TCRdb retrieved this table from immuneACCESS and kept in-frame rearrangements only. Not all clones are present; in checked studies, unresolved V genes account for under half, and no reason is known for the remainder. The table for this sample lists 150,000 to 200,000 clones; approximately 88% of them were counted only once. The top ten clones comprise approximately 1.3% of the sample. The sample was PBMCs. These receptors all stem from a boy aged 2 to 10 in good health and CMV-seronegative.

Comments on this clone: Other DNA variants within this sample encode the same CDR3. The chain joins TRBV10-3 to TRBJ2-7, with D perhaps matching TRBD2 (6 bases). The germline CDR1 and CDR2 sequences are ENHRY and SYGVKD. With 0 bases removed from V and 5 bases from J, the gap between germline ends came to 17 bases. CDR3 length equals 16 residues. The CDR3 nucleotides are TGTGCCATCAGTGAGTCGAAAGAGGGAGGCGAAAACGAGCAGTACTTC. It codes for CAISESKEGGENEQYF.

This chain links TRBV4-3 with TRBJ2-3, with a tentative D call TRBD2 (7 bases). CDR1 and CDR2 (germline): LGHNA, YSLEER. The ends were cut back, 3 bases at V and 5 bases at J, with 27 bases in the middle. There are 19 residues in the CDR3. CDR3: CASSQNPPGRGGGIDTQYF. The DNA for the CDR3 is TGCGCCAGCAGCCAGAATCCTCCAGGGCGTGGGGGGGGCATAGATACGCAGTATTTT.

This clone was detected only once. The chain recombines TRBV4-1 with TRBJ1-1; TRBD1 agrees at 7 bases. The CDR3 sequence is 15 residues long. V lost 3 bases, J lost 1 base, and 5 bases stayed unmatched. Germline V gene data show CDR1 as MGHRA and CDR2 as YSYEKL. Here the CDR3 reads CASSHHRGGNTEAFF. Here the CDR3 DNA reads TGCGCCAGCAGCCATCACAGGGGTGGGAACACTGAAGCTTTCTTT.